This is a list of T cell receptor beta chains from one sample in a study of blood T cells in healthy people across ages. MiXCR, applied by TCRdb to the 5' RACE reads, yields one record per CDR3 protein. The sample yields hundreds of thousands of distinct CDR3 sequences, more than 40% seen once. The material sequenced was blood. The receptors come from a man aged 55-75 years in good health. Both conserved end residues are part of each CDR3. The D gene is left open where the match is weak. Clone size is given for some rows only: seen once, a few or many times, or a class if the clone is expanded.

V gene	CDR3 length	D gene	J gene	clone size	CDR3 DNA	CDR3 protein
TRBV20-1	14	.	TRBJ2-1	few	TGCAGTGCCCATTTCTCTAGGGGGAACAATGAGCAGTTCTTC	CSAHFSRGNNEQFF
TRBV20-1	13	.	TRBJ2-7	few	TGCAGTGCTAGAAGGGAGTCCTCCTACGAGCAGTACTTC	CSARRESSYEQYF
TRBV7-2	15	.	TRBJ2-6	.	TGTGCCAGCAGCTTAGTTCTAGGTGGGGCCAACGTCCTGACTTTC	CASSLVLGGANVLTF
TRBV29-1	11	TRBD1	TRBJ2-7	many	TGCAGCGTCCGGGACAGCTACGAGCAGTACTTC	CSVRDSYEQYF
TRBV4-1	17	.	TRBJ1-2	few	TGCGCCAGCAGCCAAAGTCCTTTTCCGGGATTTAACTATGGCTACACCTTC	CASSQSPFPGFNYGYTF
TRBV6-5	13	.	TRBJ2-1	.	TGCGCCAGCACCAGGCCGGGGGCCAATGAGCAGTTCTTC	CASTRPGANEQFF
TRBV20-1	10	.	TRBJ2-7	few	TGCAGTGCTCTAAAATACGAGCAGTACTTC	CSALKYEQYF
TRBV11-2	12	.	TRBJ1-2	few	TGTGCCAGCAGCTTATCGGGGGATGGCTACACCTTC	CASSLSGDGYTF
TRBV3-1	13	.	TRBJ1-1	.	TGTGCCAGCACCCGGACAGCGGGCACTGAAGCTTTCTTT	CASTRTAGTEAFF
TRBV7-2	14	.	TRBJ1-5	.	TGTGCCAGCAGCTTAGCAATCAGCAATCAGCCCCAGCATTTT	CASSLAISNQPQHF
TRBV7-2	14	.	TRBJ2-7	.	TGTGCCAGCAGCCCCGAGGGGGGGCTCGACGAGCAGTACTTC	CASSPEGGLDEQYF
TRBV5-1	16	.	TRBJ2-3	.	TGCGCCAGCAGCGAGGGCCCAAGCCCTAGCACAGATACGCAGTATTTT	CASSEGPSPSTDTQYF
TRBV20-1	14	TRBD2	TRBJ2-1	.	TGCAGTGCTAGAGATTATCCAGCGGGAAATGAGCAGTTCTTC	CSARDYPAGNEQFF
TRBV6-2/TRBV6-3	14	.	TRBJ2-1	.	TGTGCCAGCCGCTCCCTGGGACTGTACAATGAGCAGTTCTTC	CASRSLGLYNEQFF
TRBV20-1	12	.	TRBJ1-2	.	TGCAGTGCTAGCGCAGGGCCCTATGGCTACACCTTC	CSASAGPYGYTF
TRBV7-2	13	.	TRBJ2-5	few	TGTGCCAGCTACAGACAGGTCCAAGAGACCCAGTACTTC	CASYRQVQETQYF
TRBV29-1	13	TRBD1	TRBJ1-2	.	TGCAGCACCGGGACAGGGACTAACTATGGCTACACCTTC	CSTGTGTNYGYTF
TRBV4-3	15	TRBD2	TRBJ2-1	.	TGCGCCAGCAGCCAAGAGCAGCGGGGGGACAATGAGCAGTTCTTC	CASSQEQRGDNEQFF
TRBV29-1	12	.	TRBJ1-2	many	TGCAGCGTTGAAGACCAGTACTATGGCTACACCTTC	CSVEDQYYGYTF
TRBV7-9	13	TRBD1	TRBJ2-1	.	TGTGCCAGTGCCGGGACAGGGAACAATGAGCAGTTCTTC	CASAGTGNNEQFF
TRBV5-1	15	.	TRBJ2-5	.	TGCGCCAGCAGCCCCGACGGCAGGGGACAAGAGACCCGGTACTTC	CASSPDGRGQETRYF
TRBV27	17	.	TRBJ2-6	.	TGTGCCAGCAGTCCCCGACTTACCGCATCTGGGGCCAACGTCCTGACTTTC	CASSPRLTASGANVLTF
TRBV15	16	TRBD1	TRBJ1-2	.	TGTGCCACCAGCAGAGATAGAGAAGGACAGGGCTATGGCTACACCTTC	CATSRDREGQGYGYTF
TRBV21-1	17	.	TRBJ2-5	.	TGTGCCAGCAGCAAAGTAGGACTAGCGGGGGGGCAAGAGACCCAGTACTTC	CASSKVGLAGGQETQYF
TRBV4-1	14	.	TRBJ1-5	.	TGCGCCAGCAGCCAAGATAGCAGGCTAATGCCCCAGCATTTT	CASSQDSRLMPQHF
TRBV20-1	17	TRBD1	TRBJ1-4	once	TGCAGTGCTAGAAAAACGGGACAGATTTTTACTAATGAAAAACTGTTTTTT	CSARKTGQIFTNEKLFF
TRBV10-1	13	.	TRBJ2-7	.	TGCGCCAGCAGTGATGGAGGCCTGGACGAGCAGTACTTC	CASSDGGLDEQYF
TRBV18	14	.	TRBJ1-5	.	TGTGCCAGCACCGGGACTCGGGTCAATCAGCCCCAGCATTTT	CASTGTRVNQPQHF
TRBV30	12	.	TRBJ2-1	.	TGTGCCTGGGGCAGTATAGGCAATGAGCAGTTCTTC	CAWGSIGNEQFF
TRBV28	16	.	TRBJ2-3	once	TGTGCCAGCAGTTCGCCTGGCGAGTCTAGCACAGATACGCAGTATTTT	CASSSPGESSTDTQYF
TRBV2	12	.	TRBJ1-2	.	TGTGCCAGCATTCGGGGAGGCTATGGCTACACCTTC	CASIRGGYGYTF
TRBV4-3	16	TRBD1	TRBJ2-2	.	TGCGCCAGCAGCCAAGATCGCAGGGGGCACACCGGGGAGCTGTTTTTT	CASSQDRRGHTGELFF
TRBV9	13	.	TRBJ2-7	few	TGTGCCAGCAGCGTAGACGGGCGAGGCGAGCAGTACTTC	CASSVDGRGEQYF
TRBV4-3	15	TRBD2	TRBJ2-7	few	TGCGCCAGCAGCCAAGCACTAGCGGGGCACTACGAGCAGTACTTC	CASSQALAGHYEQYF
TRBV12-3/TRBV12-4	13	TRBD2	TRBJ2-1	.	TGTGCCAGCAAGACTAGCTCGGTCAATGAGCAGTTCTTC	CASKTSSVNEQFF
TRBV24-1	14	.	TRBJ1-2	.	TGTGCCACCAGTGACCTCCGGGGAGTGCGTGGCTACACCTTC	CATSDLRGVRGYTF
TRBV29-1	14	TRBD1	TRBJ1-1	few	TGCAGCGTAGGGACAGGGCAGCTGAACACTGAAGCTTTCTTT	CSVGTGQLNTEAFF